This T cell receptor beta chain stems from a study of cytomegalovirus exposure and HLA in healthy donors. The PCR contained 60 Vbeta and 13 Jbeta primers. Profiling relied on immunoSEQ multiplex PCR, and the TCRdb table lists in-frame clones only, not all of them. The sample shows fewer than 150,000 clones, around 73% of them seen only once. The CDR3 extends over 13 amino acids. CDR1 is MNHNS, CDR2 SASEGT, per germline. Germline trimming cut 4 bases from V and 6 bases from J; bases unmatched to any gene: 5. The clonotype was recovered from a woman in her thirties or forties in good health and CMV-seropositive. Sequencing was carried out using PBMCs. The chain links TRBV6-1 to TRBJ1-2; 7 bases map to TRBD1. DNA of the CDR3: TGTGCCAGCAGTGCCCGGACAGGAGATGGCTACACCTTC. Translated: CASSARTGDGYTF.